Shown below are 17 T cell receptor beta chains from a single sample sequenced in a study of blood T cell repertoires in COVID-19 (dated by TCRdb to about 2020). The receptor library was made with the immunoSEQ multiplex PCR assay. Held by TCRdb, this immuneACCESS table contains in-frame sequences only and omits some clones. Under half of the omission traces to an unresolved V gene where checked; the cause of the rest is unknown. The sample table shows around 290,000 clones, and 70% to 90% are seen once. The ten largest clones take up 13% of the sample. Sequenced material: peripheral blood. These receptors all stem from an older woman with COVID-19, enrolled during active disease.

The DNA for the CDR3 is TGTGCCAGCAGTTTATTTAGAAACTATGGCTACACCTTC. It encodes CASSLFRNYGYTF. V usage is TRBV27 and J usage is TRBJ1-2; D unresolved. Germline V gene data show CDR1 as MNHEY and CDR2 as SMNVEV (reference sequence). V was trimmed by 1 base and J by 2 bases, leaving 5 bases between them. The CDR3 spans 13 residues.

This clone was seen once. V gene TRBV10-3 combines with J gene TRBJ2-3; D gene unclear. Germline V CDR1 and CDR2: ENHRY, SYGVKD. This CDR3 contains 12 residues. The ends were cut back, 4 bases at V and 2 bases at J, with 4 bases in the middle. CDR3 in DNA: TGTGCCATCAGTGTAGACACAGATACGCAGTATTTT. Its protein product is CAISVDTDTQYF.

The chain uses TRBV9 and TRBJ2-7, with D perhaps TRBD2 (5 bases). The V and J ends lost 4 bases and 7 bases respectively, with 18 bases between them. Germline loops: CDR1 SGDLS, CDR2 YYNGEE. This CDR3 is built from 14 residues. This chain's CDR3 is CASSSRSGVGEQYF. The CDR3 region has the DNA TGTGCCAGCAGCAGTCGGTCCGGGGTGGGAGAGCAGTACTTC.

The chain recombines TRBV5-8 with TRBJ1-2; TRBD1 matches 8 bases. V was clipped by 8 bases and J by 2 bases; unmatched bases: 8. In germline, CDR1 is SGHTS, CDR2 YDEGEE. CDR3 length: 14 amino acids. In nucleotides, the CDR3 is TGTGCCAGGACCCCCCGGACAGGGAACTATGGCTACACCTTC. This sequence encodes CARTPRTGNYGYTF.

Note on this clone: A junction end diverges from the germline sequence, so it may reflect a read error. The V and J genes are TRBV7-6 and TRBJ2-1; 11 bases align to TRBD2. The CDR3 spans 15 residues. Germline CDR1 SGHVS, CDR2 FNYEAQ. The CDR3 here is CASSLAGGQFNEQFF. DNA of the CDR3: TGTGCCAGCAGTTTAGCGGGGGGGCAGTTCAATGAGCAGTTCTTC.

The chain employs TRBV19 and TRBJ2-3; 9 bases agree with TRBD2. The V gene's germline CDR1 is LNHDA and CDR2 SQIVND (reference sequence). V dropped 2 bases and J dropped 4; count of bases not matched to a gene: 7. This CDR3 is 16 amino acids long. CDR3 amino acids: CASSILRTSEADTQYF. Written as DNA, the CDR3 is TGTGCCAGTAGTATACTTAGGACTAGCGAGGCAGATACGCAGTATTTT.

The chain is built from TRBV3-1 (or the pseudogene TRBV3-2) and TRBJ1-5; D may be TRBD1 (5 bases). V dropped 0 bases and J dropped 7 bases, with 7 bases sitting between them. The germline V gene has CDR1 LGHDT and CDR2 YNNKEL (reference sequence). This CDR3 has 13 amino acids. DNA for the CDR3: TGTGCCAGCAGCCAAGATGGGGGGCAGCCCCAGCATTTT. It yields the protein CASSQDGGQPQHF.

This sequence joins TRBV27 and TRBJ2-7, with D maybe TRBD1 (5 bases). Trimming took off 2 bases at V and 0 bases at J, with 11 bases between the two ends. Germline V gives CDR1 MNHEY, CDR2 SMNVEV (reference sequence). The CDR3 contains 15 residues. The CDR3 is CASSLRGQSSYEQYF. For the CDR3, the DNA is TGTGCCAGCAGTTTAAGGGGCCAGAGCTCCTACGAGCAGTACTTC.

This clone was seen more than once but under ten times. This chain uses TRBV4-2 with TRBJ1-5; 8 nucleotides align to TRBD1. CDR3 length equals 16 residues. V lost 0 bases and J lost 2; bases outside the gene matches: 3. Germline V CDR1 and CDR2: LGHNA, YNFKEQ. The CDR3 DNA sequence: TGTGCCAGCAGCCAAGAACAGGGGGTTGGCAATCAGCCCCAGCATTTT. Translation: CASSQEQGVGNQPQHF.

J is TRBJ2-1 and V is TRBV15; 8 bases fit TRBD2. The CDR3 runs 14 residues. Looked up from germline, CDR1 is LNHNV and CDR2 is YYDKDF (reference sequence). The V segment lost 8 bases and the J segment 2 bases; nucleotides outside the gene matches: 5. DNA of the CDR3: TGTGCCACCTCCCTCGGGGGGGCCTACAATGAGCAGTTCTTC. It yields the protein CATSLGGAYNEQFF.

The CDR3 reads CASSWAGTGGTVANSPLHF. In DNA form, the CDR3 reads TGTGCCAGCAGCTGGGCCGGGACAGGGGGCACAGTTGCCAATTCACCCCTCCACTTT. The chain combines TRBV5-5 with TRBJ1-6; 12 bases are a match to TRBD1. The V gene's germline CDR1 is SGHKS and CDR2 YYEKEE (reference sequence). V trimming: 3 bases; J trimming: 7 bases; junction bases outside the gene matches: 14. This CDR3 is 19 amino acids long.

This chain uses TRBV30 with TRBJ1-3; 7 nucleotides match TRBD1. Per germline, CDR1 GTSNPN and CDR2 SVGIG (reference sequence). The CDR3 is made up of 14 amino acids. J was trimmed by 8 bases and V by 3 bases; bases with no gene match: 10. This CDR3 is CAWRDRQGADTIYF. The CDR3, as DNA: TGTGCCTGGAGAGACAGACAGGGTGCGGACACCATATATTTT.

This chain links TRBV28 with TRBJ1-2; D is unresolved. The length of the CDR3 is 14 residues. Germline CDR1 MDHEN, CDR2 SYDVKM. Trimming took 2 bases from V and 4 from J, leaving 11 bases between them. The chain's CDR3 is CASSLPTVLYGYTF. The CDR3 DNA reads as TGTGCCAGCAGTTTACCCACAGTGCTCTATGGCTACACCTTC.

This clone was observed a handful of times. This sequence joins TRBV7-9 and TRBJ1-1; D possibly corresponds to TRBD1 (5 bases). V lost 5 bases and J lost 4, with 17 bases in between. Germline V gene data show CDR1 as SEHNR and CDR2 as FQNEAQ (reference sequence). CDR3 size: 15 residues. CDR3 residues: CASSPRLPGITEAFF. The CDR3, as DNA: TGTGCCAGCAGCCCTCGTCTACCAGGGATCACTGAAGCTTTCTTT.

This chain connects TRBV3-1 (or the pseudogene TRBV3-2) to TRBJ2-5; D is possibly TRBD1 (5 bases). The germline gives CDR1 LGHDT, CDR2 YNNKEL (reference sequence). Trimming left V 0 bases short and J 6 bases short, with 8 bases between. The CDR3 contains 13 residues. CDR3 region: CASSQDAGKTQYF. The CDR3 DNA reads as TGTGCCAGCAGCCAAGACGCAGGGAAGACCCAGTACTTC.

The gene calls are TRBV27 and TRBJ1-1; D ambiguous. CDR3 size: 13 residues. The V and J ends lost 0 bases and 10 bases respectively, with 12 bases between them. The V gene's germline CDR1 is MNHEY and CDR2 SMNVEV (reference sequence). The CDR3 DNA follows: TGTGCCAGCAGTTTATCCGGTGCGGTGGGAGCTTTCTTT. It specifies CASSLSGAVGAFF.

The table lists this clone with a count of one. The J gene is TRBJ2-3, the V gene TRBV29-1, with a weak D call TRBD2 (5 bases). CDR1 is SQVTM, CDR2 ANQGSEA, per germline. This CDR3 comprises 13 residues. The V end lost 7 bases, the J end lost 6 bases, and 17 bases lay between the germline ends. The CDR3 protein is CSALDSIEDTQYF. CDR3 DNA sequence: TGCAGCGCCTTGGACTCCATCGAGGATACGCAGTATTTT.